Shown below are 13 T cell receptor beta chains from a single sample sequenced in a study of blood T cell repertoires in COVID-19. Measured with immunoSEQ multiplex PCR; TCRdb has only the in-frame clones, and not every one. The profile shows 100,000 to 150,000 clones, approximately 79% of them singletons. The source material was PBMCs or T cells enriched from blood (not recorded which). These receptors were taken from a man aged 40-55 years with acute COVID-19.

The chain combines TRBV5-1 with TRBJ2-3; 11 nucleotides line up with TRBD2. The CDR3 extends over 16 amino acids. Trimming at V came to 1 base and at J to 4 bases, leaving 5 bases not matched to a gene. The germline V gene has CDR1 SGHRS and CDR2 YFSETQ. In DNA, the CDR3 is TGCGCCAGCAGCTTGACCCTAGCGGGAGGCCCAGATACGCAGTATTTT. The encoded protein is CASSLTLAGGPDTQYF.

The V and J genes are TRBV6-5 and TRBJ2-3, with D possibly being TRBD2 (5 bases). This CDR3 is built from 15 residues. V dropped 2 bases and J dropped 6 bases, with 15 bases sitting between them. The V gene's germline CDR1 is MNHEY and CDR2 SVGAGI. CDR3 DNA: TGTGCCAGCAGTTACCGACTACCCGGCAAGGATACGCAGTATTTT. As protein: CASSYRLPGKDTQYF.

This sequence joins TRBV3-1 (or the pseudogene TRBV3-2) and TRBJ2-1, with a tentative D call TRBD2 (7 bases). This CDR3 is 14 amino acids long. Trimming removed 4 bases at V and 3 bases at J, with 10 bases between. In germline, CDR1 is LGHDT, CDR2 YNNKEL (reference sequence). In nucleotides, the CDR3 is TGTGCCAGCAGCCCCGGGGGGCACTACAATGAGCAGTTCTTC. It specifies CASSPGGHYNEQFF.

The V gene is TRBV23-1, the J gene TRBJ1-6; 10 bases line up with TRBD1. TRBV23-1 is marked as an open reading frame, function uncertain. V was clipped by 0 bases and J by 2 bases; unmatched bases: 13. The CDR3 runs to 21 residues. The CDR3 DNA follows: TGCGCCAGCAGTCAATCCCGGGCAGGACAGGGGGACCAGACCTATAATTCACCCCTCCACTTT. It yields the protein CASSQSRAGQGDQTYNSPLHF.

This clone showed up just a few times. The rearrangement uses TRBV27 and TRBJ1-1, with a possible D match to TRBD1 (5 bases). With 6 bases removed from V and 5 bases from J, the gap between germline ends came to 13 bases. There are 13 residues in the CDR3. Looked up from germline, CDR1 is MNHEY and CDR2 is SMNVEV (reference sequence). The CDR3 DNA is TGTGCCAGCAGGCCGACGGGGGGGACTGAAGCTTTCTTT. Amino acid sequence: CASRPTGGTEAFF.

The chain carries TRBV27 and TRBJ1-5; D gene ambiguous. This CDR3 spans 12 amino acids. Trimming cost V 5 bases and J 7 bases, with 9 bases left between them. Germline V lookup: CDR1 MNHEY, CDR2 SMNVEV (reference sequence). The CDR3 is CASSVGGQPQHF. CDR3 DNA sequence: TGTGCCAGCAGTGTAGGCGGCCAGCCCCAGCATTTT.

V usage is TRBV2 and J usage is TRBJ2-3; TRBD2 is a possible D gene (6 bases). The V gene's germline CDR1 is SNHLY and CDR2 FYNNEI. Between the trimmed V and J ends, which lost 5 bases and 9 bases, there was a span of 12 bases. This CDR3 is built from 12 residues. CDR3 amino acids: CASSINRGTQYF. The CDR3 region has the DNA TGTGCCAGCAGTATAAACCGGGGGACGCAGTATTTT.

CDR3 sequence: CASSYSTLANYGYTF. The CDR3 coding sequence is TGTGCCAGCAGTTACTCGACTCTGGCGAACTATGGCTACACCTTC. The chain is built from TRBV6-5 and TRBJ1-2; D gene unclear. Per germline, CDR1 MNHEY and CDR2 SVGAGI. V dropped 0 bases and J dropped 2 bases, with 10 bases sitting between them. The CDR3 extends over 15 amino acids.

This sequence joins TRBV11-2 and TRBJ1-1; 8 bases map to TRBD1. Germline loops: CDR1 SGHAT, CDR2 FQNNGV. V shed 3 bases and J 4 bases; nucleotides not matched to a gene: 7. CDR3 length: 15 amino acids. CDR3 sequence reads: CASSFLRQGTTEAFF. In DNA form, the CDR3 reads TGTGCCAGCAGCTTTCTAAGACAGGGGACCACTGAAGCTTTCTTT.

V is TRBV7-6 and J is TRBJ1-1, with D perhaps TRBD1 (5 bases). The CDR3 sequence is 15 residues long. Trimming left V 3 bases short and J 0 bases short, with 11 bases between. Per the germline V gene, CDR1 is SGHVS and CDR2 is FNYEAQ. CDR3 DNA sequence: TGTGCCAGCAGCTTGGAACAGGACATGAACACTGAAGCTTTCTTT. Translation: CASSLEQDMNTEAFF.

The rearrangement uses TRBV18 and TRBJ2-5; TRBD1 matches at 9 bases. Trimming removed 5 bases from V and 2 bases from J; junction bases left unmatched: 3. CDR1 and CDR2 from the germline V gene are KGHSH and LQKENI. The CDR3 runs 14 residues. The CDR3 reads CASSDRGAQETQYF. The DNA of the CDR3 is TGTGCCAGCTCAGACAGGGGGGCGCAAGAGACCCAGTACTTC.

In nucleotides, the CDR3 is TGTGCCAGTAGTATACTTAGGGGGCTTAATCAGCCCCAGCATTTT. Residues: CASSILRGLNQPQHF. V and J are TRBV19 and TRBJ1-5; 7 bases agree with TRBD1. The CDR3 consists of 15 residues. The J segment lost 4 bases and the V segment lost 2 bases, leaving 5 bases of the junction unmatched. The germline gives CDR1 LNHDA, CDR2 SQIVND (reference sequence).

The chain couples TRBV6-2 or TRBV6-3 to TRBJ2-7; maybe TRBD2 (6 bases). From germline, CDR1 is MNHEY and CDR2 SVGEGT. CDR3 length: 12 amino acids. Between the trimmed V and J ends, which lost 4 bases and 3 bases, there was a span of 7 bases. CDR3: CASSLGGYEQYF. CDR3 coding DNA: TGTGCCAGCAGTTTGGGGGGCTACGAGCAGTACTTC.